A selection of T cell receptor beta chains follows, all from one sample in a study of preoperative IRX-2 immunotherapy in early breast cancer. Profiled with immunoSEQ multiplex PCR; TCRdb holds only in-frame clones, not every one. The sample consists of around 57,000 clones, 94% of them appearing once. Sample collection occurred from a patient treated with IRX-2 immunotherapy. The receptors come from a human donor with breast cancer. CDR3s include the opening cysteine and the closing phenylalanine or tryptophan. The D gene is left open where the match is weak. The size field is filled for only some rows; it gives once, few, many or a size class.

length	D	V	size	J	DNA	CDR3
14	TRBD2	TRBV19	once	TRBJ2-1	TGTGCCAGTAGTATTACGGGAGGGTGGAATGAGCAGTTCTTC	CASSITGGWNEQFF
14	NA	TRBV19	NA	TRBJ1-5	TGTGCCACCCACATCGGAGAGTACGGTCAGCCCCAGCATTTT	CATHIGEYGQPQHF
14	NA	TRBV4-3	NA	TRBJ1-2	TGCGCCAGCAGCCAAGATTGGGATAACTATGGCTACACCTTC	CASSQDWDNYGYTF
16	TRBD2	TRBV7-2	NA	TRBJ2-7	TGTGCCAGCAGCGTGACTAGCGGGAGGGCCATCGACGAGCAGTACTTC	CASSVTSGRAIDEQYF
16	NA	TRBV7-6	NA	TRBJ1-5	TGTGCCAGCAGCTTGGGGCAGGGGCTTAGCAATCAGCCCCAGCATTTT	CASSLGQGLSNQPQHF
11	NA	TRBV25-1	NA	TRBJ1-2	TGTGCCAGCGGGGCGGACCGGGGCTACACCTTC	CASGADRGYTF
13	NA	TRBV5-1	NA	TRBJ2-5	TGCGCCAGCAGAGCCCGGACCGAAGAGACCCAGTACTTC	CASRARTEETQYF
13	NA	TRBV19	NA	TRBJ1-3	TGTGCCACCTCGTGGAGCTCTGGAAACACCATATATTTT	CATSWSSGNTIYF
14	TRBD2	TRBV2	NA	TRBJ2-1	TGTGCCAGCAGTGGTAGTGCGGGGGGCAATGAGCAGTTCTTC	CASSGSAGGNEQFF
15	NA	TRBV19	NA	TRBJ2-5	TGTGCCAGTAGTATAATTGGTGGTCGGGAGGAGACCCAGTACTTC	CASSIIGGREETQYF